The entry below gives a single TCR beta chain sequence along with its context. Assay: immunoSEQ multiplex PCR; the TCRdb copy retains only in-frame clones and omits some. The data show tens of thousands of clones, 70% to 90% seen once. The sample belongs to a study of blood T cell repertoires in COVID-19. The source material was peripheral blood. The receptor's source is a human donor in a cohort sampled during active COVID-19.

CDR3 coding DNA: TGTGCCAGCAGTGCTATGGAGGATGCTAGCACAGATACGCAGTATTTT. Amino acid sequence: CASSAMEDASTDTQYF. The chain is built from TRBV2 and TRBJ2-3, with a tentative D call TRBD2 (5 bases). Germline CDR1 SNHLY, CDR2 FYNNEI. The germline V and J ends were trimmed by 4 bases and 0 bases, with 14 bases remaining between them. The CDR3 loop spans 16 amino acids.